This TCR beta chain was profiled in a study of blood T cell repertoires in COVID-19. Germline V CDR1 and CDR2: SGHRS, YFSETQ. The CDR3 has 15 residues. The ends lost 0 bases at V and 3 bases at J; junction bases unmatched: 3. The protocol was immunoSEQ multiplex PCR, while the TCRdb copy is restricted to in-frame clones and leaves out a portion. The table lists some 300,000 clones, 90% of them singletons. This clonotype was obtained from a woman aged 40-49 years with COVID-19, enrolled during active disease. Sequenced: peripheral blood. The gene calls are TRBV5-1 and TRBJ1-5; TRBD1 agrees at 7 bases. The CDR3 coding sequence is TGCGCCAGCAGCTTGGCGGGACAGACCAATCAGCCCCAGCATTTT. It translates to CASSLAGQTNQPQHF.